This T cell receptor (beta chain) was identified in a study of TIL therapy for anti-PD-1-resistant metastatic lung cancer. V lost 3 bases and J lost 0, with 15 bases in between. CDR3 length: 17 amino acids. The germline gives CDR1 SNHLY, CDR2 FYNNEI. This clone was observed once. This was the immunoSEQ v3 assay. Each library reached about 2 million read pairs, or roughly 4.5-6.5 million at deep level. Sequenced by immunoSEQ multiplex PCR; TCRdb stores in-frame clones only, minus some. The data show just under 60,000 clones, more than 60% seen once. Time point of the sample: pre-treatment sample, taken before nivolumab and TIL therapy.

Sequencing used blood, obtained at baseline. This clonotype was obtained from a person aged 25 to 85 with non-small cell lung cancer. The J gene is TRBJ2-1, the V gene TRBV2; a weak D match, TRBD2 (6 bases). For the CDR3, the DNA is TGTGCCAGCAGTGATATTCTAGGAGGGAACTCCTACAATGAGCAGTTCTTC. Translation gives CASSDILGGNSYNEQFF.